A selection of T cell receptor beta chains follows, all from one sample in a study of CD8 T cells in ankylosing spondylitis. TCRdb reprocessed the 5' RACE reads via MiXCR and lists one record per CDR3 protein. This table holds 100,000 to 150,000 distinct CDR3 sequences, approximately 13% found once. The sequencing input was blood, either unsorted or a sorted T cell fraction (not recorded which). These receptors all come from a female donor with ankylosing spondylitis or in good health (not recorded which). The CDR3 runs from the conserved cysteine through the conserved F or W. D genes are given only for firm matches. Size tells how often a clone was seen (once, few, many) or the class of an expanded clone, and some rows leave it out.

clone_size	v_call	cdr3_length	d_call	j_call	cdr3_nt	cdr3_aa
many	TRBV20-1	13	-	TRBJ1-5	TGCAGTGCTAGAGGGATAGGCAATCAGCCCCAGCATTTT	CSARGIGNQPQHF
few	TRBV7-2	16	-	TRBJ2-3	TGTGCCAGCAGCTTAGCGAGAAGACAGACCACAGATACGCAGTATTTT	CASSLARRQTTDTQYF
many	TRBV12-3/TRBV12-4	19	-	TRBJ1-1	TGTGCCAGCAGTTTATTGAGGGGCTCAGGATCTTTGTCGAACACTGAAGCTTTCTTT	CASSLLRGSGSLSNTEAFF
many	TRBV5-1	14	-	TRBJ2-5	TGCGCCAGCAGCTCAGGAGCGAAATCTGAGACCCAGTACTTC	CASSSGAKSETQYF
many	TRBV20-1	16	-	TRBJ2-2	TGCAGTGCTAGAGATGCCCGAGGAGGAGACACCGGGGAGCTGTTTTTT	CSARDARGGDTGELFF
many	TRBV12-3/TRBV12-4	13	-	TRBJ1-5	TGTGCCAGCAGCCAGGTTAGCAATCAGCCCCAGCATTTT	CASSQVSNQPQHF
many	TRBV29-1	12	TRBD1	TRBJ1-4	TGCAGCGGTAGGACAGGGACGGAGGAACTGTTTTTT	CSGRTGTEELFF
many	TRBV5-1	14	TRBD2	TRBJ2-2	TGCGCCAGCAGCTCAACTAGCGTCGCCGGGGAGCTGTTTTTT	CASSSTSVAGELFF
-	TRBV6-1	13	-	TRBJ1-3	TGTGCCAGCACTATAAGCTCTGGAAACACCATATATTTT	CASTISSGNTIYF
many	TRBV20-1	12	-	TRBJ1-2	TGCAGTGCTAGAGGGGGGTCTCCGGGCTACACCTTC	CSARGGSPGYTF
many	TRBV20-1	17	-	TRBJ1-4	TGCAGTGCCACGCCTTTGGGGGCGAAGAGAAATAATGAAAAACTGTTTTTT	CSATPLGAKRNNEKLFF
few	TRBV20-1	13	-	TRBJ2-5	TGCAGTGCTTCCTCTGGGGACCAAGAGACCCAGTACTTC	CSASSGDQETQYF
many	TRBV10-2	17	-	TRBJ1-1	TGCGCCAGCAGTGAGTCCTCGAGATTCGACCCGAACACTGAAGCTTTCTTT	CASSESSRFDPNTEAFF
few	TRBV3-1	14	-	TRBJ2-1	TGTGCCAGCAGCCAAGTCCGGGACATCAATGAGCAGTTCTTC	CASSQVRDINEQFF
many	TRBV3-1	13	-	TRBJ2-2	TGTGCCAGCAGCCAGGTTGGGAACGGGGAGCTGTTTTTT	CASSQVGNGELFF
few	TRBV20-1	12	-	TRBJ2-5	TGCAGTGGGAGCCGGGGGGCGGAGACCCAGTACTTC	CSGSRGAETQYF
-	TRBV7-2	13	-	TRBJ2-1	TGTGCCAGCAGCTTAGCAGGGTACTATGAGCAGTTCTTC	CASSLAGYYEQFF
many	TRBV20-1	13	-	TRBJ1-1	TGCAGTGCGTCCAAGGATTATAGCACTGAAGCTTTCTTT	CSASKDYSTEAFF
few	TRBV5-5	16	TRBD1	TRBJ1-5	TGTGCCAGCAGCCAGGAGGCGACAGGGGGCTTTCAGCCCCAGCATTTT	CASSQEATGGFQPQHF
-	TRBV5-1	14	TRBD1	TRBJ1-1	TGCGCCAGCAGCTTGGAGGGGGCGAGCACTGAAGCTTTCTTT	CASSLEGASTEAFF
many	TRBV5-1	14	-	TRBJ2-3	TGCGCCAGCAGCTCCCGTGGAAGCACAGATACGCAGTATTTT	CASSSRGSTDTQYF